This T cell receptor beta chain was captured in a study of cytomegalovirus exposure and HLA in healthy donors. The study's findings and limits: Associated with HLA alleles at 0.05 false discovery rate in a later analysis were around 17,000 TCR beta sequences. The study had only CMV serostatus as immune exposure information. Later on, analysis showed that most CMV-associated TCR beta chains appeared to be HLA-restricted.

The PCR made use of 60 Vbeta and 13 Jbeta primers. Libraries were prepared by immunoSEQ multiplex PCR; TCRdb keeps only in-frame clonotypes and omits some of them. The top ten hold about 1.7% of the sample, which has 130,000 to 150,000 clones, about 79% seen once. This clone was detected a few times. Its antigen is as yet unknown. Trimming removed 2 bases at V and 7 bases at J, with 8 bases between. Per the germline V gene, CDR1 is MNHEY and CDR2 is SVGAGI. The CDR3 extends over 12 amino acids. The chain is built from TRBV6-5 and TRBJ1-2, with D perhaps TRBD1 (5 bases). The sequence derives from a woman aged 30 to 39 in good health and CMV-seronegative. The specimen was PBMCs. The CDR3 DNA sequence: TGTGCCAGCAGTTACCCCCAGGGTGGCTACACCTTC. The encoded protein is CASSYPQGGYTF.